Following are 6 T cell receptor beta chains from one sample sequenced in a study of response to subunit inactivated influenza vaccine. TCRdb ran MiXCR on the RT-PCR reads and lists one entry per CDR3 protein. The table includes more than 450,000 distinct CDR3 sequences, roughly 10% detected once. The input for sequencing was PBMCs from blood, taken on the day of vaccination. Receptor source: a middle-aged man who received an inactivated influenza vaccine.

This clonotype has a handful of counts. For the CDR3, the DNA is TGCGCCAGCAGCCAAATCGTCGGGGGGCAAAGCGTCTACACCTTC. This codes for CASSQIVGGQSVYTF. The chain has TRBV4-3 and TRBJ1-2, with D tentatively TRBD1 (6 bases). The CDR3 has 15 residues. From germline, CDR1 is LGHNA and CDR2 YSLEER. V was pared by 2 bases and J by 10 bases, with 20 bases between.

This clonotype appeared a few times. The rearrangement links TRBV29-1 to TRBJ2-7; D is undetermined. The ends were cut back, 4 bases at V and 3 bases at J, with 10 bases in the middle. The CDR3 runs to 12 residues. Looked up from germline, CDR1 is SQVTM and CDR2 is ANQGSEA. The CDR3 reads CSVAQKDYEQYF. CDR3 in DNA: TGCAGCGTTGCTCAAAAAGACTACGAGCAGTACTTC.

The sample holds a few counts of this clonotype. The rearrangement joins TRBV12-3 or TRBV12-4 to TRBJ1-1; TRBD1 matches 7 bases. With V trimmed by 7 bases and J by 4 bases, 9 bases remained unmatched. This CDR3 has 14 amino acids. CDR3 coding DNA: TGTGCCAGCACCCCGCACAGGGGTGCCACTGAAGCTTTCTTT. Residues: CASTPHRGATEAFF.

The chain couples TRBV5-1 to TRBJ1-1; tentatively, D is TRBD1 (6 bases). Trimming pared 3 bases from V and 3 bases from J, leaving 12 bases between. Germline assignment: CDR1 SGHRS and CDR2 YFSETQ. The CDR3 is 14 amino acids. CDR3 bases: TGCGCCAGCAGCTGGACAGCCGGGGACACTGAAGCTTTCTTT. Its translation is CASSWTAGDTEAFF.

The chain combines TRBV3-1 with TRBJ2-4, with D possibly called TRBD1 or TRBD2 (5 bases each). V lost 2 bases and J 6 bases, leaving 14 bases between the germline ends. Per the germline V gene, CDR1 is LGHDT and CDR2 is YNNKEL (reference sequence). CDR3 length: 15 residues. CDR3 bases: TGTGCCAGCAGCCAACTACGGGGTCAGGGAAACATTCAGTACTTC. Amino acids: CASSQLRGQGNIQYF.

This clonotype was picked up a small number of times. The chain uses TRBV9 and TRBJ2-7; possibly TRBD2 for D (6 bases). Trimming cost V 3 bases and J 4 bases, with 14 bases left between them. CDR3 length equals 14 residues. From germline, CDR1 is SGDLS and CDR2 YYNGEE. DNA for the CDR3: TGTGCCAGCAGCGAATTAGCGGATGCTTACGAGCAGTACTTC. As protein: CASSELADAYEQYF.